This T cell receptor beta chain was captured in a study of blood T cell repertoires in COVID-19 (dated by TCRdb to 2018 to 2021). Broadly, across the study: The collaborator samples originated in the United States, Italy and Spain and spanned the acute and convalescent phases of COVID-19. Deeply sampled blood TCRbeta repertoires from subjects exposed to, actively infected with, or recovered from COVID-19 were included in the dataset. Samples came from the ongoing ImmuneRACE study (first 160 participants) plus 1,254 subjects from 6 global collaborators. The material from the prospective study consisted of cDNA or gDNA derived from T cells, B-cell-depleted T cells, or PBMCs. Sample metadata almost always included a de-identified subject ID, COVID-19 status, age in years and sex. Where available, HLA class I and class II types were obtained from metadata supplied by the sample provider rather than from assay-based typing. The repertoires were released in a freely available public database meant as a resource for research on the immune response to SARS-CoV-2.

Overall results and qualifications from the work: Clinical and demographic metadata were provided uncurated, with the amount varying by source and participant.

Based on the germline V gene, the CDR1 and CDR2 sequences are MNHEY and SVGAGI. The CDR3, cysteine through phenylalanine, is 15 amino acids long. Just CDR3 DNA is preserved here, 45 bases in frame from base 1. Relative to germline, V is 6 bases shorter and J is 8 bases shorter, with 20 bases between their ends. TCRbeta CDR3 regions were amplified from genomic DNA by means of the immunoSEQ Assay, a bias-controlled multiplex PCR. As for the authors' bioinformatics: The number of nucleated cells in each sample was estimated by amplification of reference gene primers within the assay. To quantify the absolute abundance of each unique TCRbeta CDR3 rearrangement, sequence reads were collapsed and filtered. For each sample, productive Simpson clonality was calculated as the square root of Simpson's diversity index over productive rearrangements. The table comes from immuneACCESS by way of TCRdb, which keeps in-frame sequences with V and J called. Part of the clones is missing from these tables; in studies checked, under half for an unresolved V gene and the rest for unknown reasons. Clonal size and the V and J genes are those of that table, whereas D and trimming came from the DNA. Across this sample there are roughly 110,000 clones, with about four fifths seen only once. The ten largest make up under 9.5% of the sample.

Each collaborating institution followed its own protocols to collect whole blood in K2EDTA tubes. For TCRbeta analysis, collaborator samples were shipped as frozen whole blood, as isolated PBMCs, or as DNA extracted from either sample type. Only a few counts were recorded for this clone. This receptor's antigen is unknown. Per-base quality was not reported, and no clone a single base away is much larger than it. The receptor was isolated from a woman between 35 and 50 years old with acute or convalescent COVID-19. This sequence uses TRBV6-5 and TRBJ1-3; TRBD1 could be the D gene, as 5 bases match. Sequenced input: peripheral blood. The DNA is as follows: TGTGCCAGCAGCAAAGGGACTGTTGGGTTTGACACCATATATTTT. The translation is CASSKGTVGFDTIYF.